Shown below are 23 T cell receptor beta chains from a single sample sequenced in a study of OX40 agonist ivuxolimab in advanced cancers. Only in-frame clones appear in the TCRdb table, and some are missing; sequencing was by immunoSEQ multiplex PCR. The table lists under 95,000 clones, roughly 87% of them singletons, with 1.3% in the top ten. Sequencing used CD4+ or CD8+ T cells sorted from blood, obtained in a trial of the OX40 agonist ivuxolimab. The receptors here all came from an adult with an advanced solid tumor such as melanoma, head and neck, liver or kidney cancer.

The rearrangement links TRBV19 to TRBJ1-2; weak D call: TRBD1 (5 bases). This CDR3 comprises 13 residues. Germline V lookup: CDR1 LNHDA, CDR2 SQIVND (reference sequence). The V end lost 1 base, the J end lost 6 bases, and 9 bases lay between the germline ends. In DNA form, the CDR3 reads TGTGCCAGTAGTATAGCGGCAGGGCATGGCTACACCTTC. Its protein product is CASSIAAGHGYTF. Using reference TRBV19 and TRBJ1-2 for the parts outside the CDR3, the full variable domain is DGGITQSPKYLFRKEGQNVTLSCEQNLNHDAMYWYRQDPGQGLRLIYYSQIVNDFQKGDIAEGYSVSREKKESFPLTVTSAQKNPTAFYLCASSIAAGHGYTFGSGTRLTVV.

The gene calls are TRBV6-1 and TRBJ1-5; D gene uncertain. In germline, CDR1 is MNHNS, CDR2 SASEGT. Between the trimmed V and J ends, which lost 5 bases and 6 bases, there was a span of 14 bases. The CDR3 consists of 14 residues. CDR3 coding DNA: TGTGCCAGCAGTATCGATGCGGGTAGTCAGCCCCAGCATTTT. The encoded protein is CASSIDAGSQPQHF.

The V gene is TRBV10-3, the J gene TRBJ2-3; unclear D gene. Germline CDR1 ENHRY, CDR2 SYGVKD. Trimming left V 0 bases short and J 0 bases short, with 13 bases between. This CDR3 has 17 amino acids. This chain's CDR3 is CAISESSRLLSTDTQYF. The CDR3 DNA is TGTGCCATCAGTGAGTCATCCCGGCTCTTGAGCACAGATACGCAGTATTTT.

The chain employs TRBV5-8 and TRBJ1-5, with unresolved D. Between the trimmed V and J ends, which lost 3 bases and 2 bases, there was a span of 9 bases. Germline values: CDR1 SGHTS, CDR2 YDEGEE. The CDR3 runs to 14 residues. CDR3 loop: CASSSGLGNQPQHF. The CDR3 region has the DNA TGTGCCAGCAGCTCAGGACTAGGCAATCAGCCCCAGCATTTT.

The gene calls are TRBV6-6 and TRBJ2-1; a weak D match, TRBD1 (5 bases). Germline CDR1 and CDR2: MNHNY and SVGAGI (reference sequence). This CDR3 has 13 amino acids. Trimming took off 2 bases at V and 6 bases at J, with 8 bases between the two ends. The CDR3 bases are TGTGCCAGCAGTTACCAGGGTTCCAATGAGCAGTTCTTC. Its translation: CASSYQGSNEQFF.

This clone was seen only a few times. The chain is built from TRBV7-2 and TRBJ2-3, with D perhaps TRBD2 (5 bases). Germline CDR1 SGHTA, CDR2 FQGNSA. This CDR3 has 16 amino acids. Trimming cost V 1 base and J 2 bases, with 13 bases left between them. The DNA of the CDR3 is TGTGCCAGCAGCTTAGGCGGCCTAGCAGACACAGATACGCAGTATTTT. It encodes CASSLGGLADTDTQYF.

This chain connects TRBV5-1 to TRBJ1-5; possibly TRBD1 for D (6 bases). Germline assignment: CDR1 SGHRS and CDR2 YFSETQ. This CDR3 spans 15 amino acids. The V gene lost 0 bases and the J gene lost 3 bases, with 10 bases spanning the gap. CDR3 nucleotides: TGCGCCAGCAGCTTGGATGGACAGCCCAATCAGCCCCAGCATTTT. Translation: CASSLDGQPNQPQHF.

This chain uses TRBV18 with TRBJ2-3, with D perhaps given as TRBD1 or TRBD2 (7 bases each). V lost 3 bases and J 3 bases, leaving 10 bases between the germline ends. Looked up from germline, CDR1 is KGHSH and CDR2 is LQKENI. The CDR3 extends over 14 amino acids. CDR3 protein: CASSPQGGTDTQYF. The CDR3 region has the DNA TGTGCCAGCTCACCTCAGGGGGGGACAGATACGCAGTATTTT.

A single count supports this clone. V is TRBV10-3 and J is TRBJ1-3, with 7 bases lining up with TRBD1. Germline V CDR1 and CDR2: ENHRY, SYGVKD. The CDR3 extends over 16 amino acids. The J segment lost 1 base and the V segment lost 6 bases, leaving 9 bases of the junction unmatched. Here the CDR3 DNA reads TGTGCCATCAGGGGGGACAGTAGTTTTTCTGGAAACACCATATATTTT. Translating gives CAIRGDSSFSGNTIYF.

The rearrangement uses TRBV2 and TRBJ2-2; perhaps TRBD2 as D (5 bases). This CDR3 has 13 amino acids. Between the trimmed V and J ends, which lost 7 bases and 3 bases, there was a span of 9 bases. In germline, CDR1 is SNHLY, CDR2 FYNNEI. In DNA form, the CDR3 reads TGTGCCAGCACCGGGATGGACACCGGGGAGCTGTTTTTT. It translates to CASTGMDTGELFF.

The chain combines TRBV9 with TRBJ2-5; 12 bases line up with TRBD2. The V segment lost 3 bases and the J segment 2 bases; nucleotides outside the gene matches: 5. The CDR3 loop spans 16 amino acids. Per the germline V gene, CDR1 is SGDLS and CDR2 is YYNGEE. In DNA form, the CDR3 reads TGTGCCAGCAGCGCAAATCTAGCGGGAGGGCAAGAGACCCAGTACTTC. This gives the protein CASSANLAGGQETQYF.

V is TRBV27 and J is TRBJ2-3; 7 positions match TRBD1. V was clipped by 0 bases and J by 5 bases; unmatched bases: 8. CDR1 is MNHEY and CDR2 is SMNVEV in the germline V gene (reference sequence). CDR3 size: 16 residues. CDR3 bases: TGTGCCAGCAGTTTATCGTACCCGGGACAGTTAGATACGCAGTATTTT. This translates into CASSLSYPGQLDTQYF.

The gene calls are TRBV19 and TRBJ2-2; 7 positions match TRBD2. The CDR3 runs to 17 residues. V lost 0 bases, J lost 4 bases, and 8 bases stayed unmatched. The V gene's germline CDR1 is LNHDA and CDR2 SQIVND (reference sequence). CDR3 sequence (DNA): TGTGCCAGTAGTATAGAACGGTCTAGCGGACCCACCGGGGAGCTGTTTTTT. Protein product: CASSIERSSGPTGELFF.

This chain connects TRBV21-1 to TRBJ1-1. TRBV21-1 has pseudogene status. The CDR3 is 16 amino acids. CDR3 nucleotide sequence: TGTGCCAGCAGCAAAGGAGGGGCAGACATGAACACTGAAGCTTTCTTT. Protein sequence: CASSKGGADMNTEAFF.

The chain has TRBV19 and TRBJ1-5; TRBD1 agrees at 10 bases. The J segment lost 6 bases and the V segment lost 6 bases, leaving 8 bases of the junction unmatched. Germline CDR1 is LNHDA and CDR2 is SQIVND (reference sequence). CDR3 length equals 15 residues. DNA for the CDR3: TGTGCCAGTAGGCAGACAGGGGGCCGGGGTCAGCCCCAGCATTTT. Protein sequence: CASRQTGGRGQPQHF.

This chain connects TRBV9 to TRBJ2-1; 7 bases fit TRBD1. Germline V gene data show CDR1 as SGDLS and CDR2 as YYNGEE. The CDR3 is 11 residues long. The V and J ends lost 4 bases and 13 bases, in that order; junction bases with no gene match: 5. The CDR3 loop reads CASSTGTVQFF. DNA for the CDR3: TGTGCCAGCAGCACCGGGACAGTCCAGTTCTTC.

The V call is TRBV5-1, the J call TRBJ2-5; TRBD1 matches at 11 bases. The trim removed 2 bases at V and 5 bases at J, leaving 5 bases unmatched. From germline, CDR1 is SGHRS and CDR2 YFSETQ. This CDR3 comprises 15 residues. CDR3 sequence (DNA): TGCGCCAGCAGCTTTAGCGGGACAGGGGGGGAGACCCAGTACTTC. This encodes CASSFSGTGGETQYF. Combining the CDR3 with reference TRBV5-1 and TRBJ2-5 gives the whole variable domain KAGVTQTPRYLIKTRGQQVTLSCSPISGHRSVSWYQQTPGQGLQFLFEYFSETQRNKGNFPGRFSGRQFSNSRSEMNVSTLELGDSALYLCASSFSGTGGETQYFGPGTRLLVL.

The chain couples TRBV30 to TRBJ1-1; weak D call: TRBD1 (6 bases). CDR1 GTSNPN and CDR2 SVGIG come from the germline V gene (reference sequence). The CDR3 is 13 amino acids. Between the trimmed V and J ends, which lost 6 bases and 2 bases, there was a span of 13 bases. The CDR3 here is CACRTAANTEAFF. The CDR3 nucleotides read TGTGCCTGCCGGACAGCAGCCAACACTGAAGCTTTCTTT.

This clone has more than one count but fewer than ten. The chain employs TRBV2 and TRBJ2-5; 8 bases line up with TRBD1. Germline CDR1 and CDR2: SNHLY and FYNNEI. The CDR3 has 14 residues. The V segment lost 7 bases and the J segment 6 bases; nucleotides outside the gene matches: 10. DNA for the CDR3: TGTGCCAGCATATCGTCGCAGGGGGCGAAGACCCAGTACTTC. Its translation: CASISSQGAKTQYF.

The chain joins TRBV6-1 to TRBJ1-3; no clear D. The germline gives CDR1 MNHNS, CDR2 SASEGT. The CDR3 has 12 residues. V lost 5 bases and J lost 0, with 2 bases in between. CDR3 region: CASSYSGNTIYF. Written as DNA, the CDR3 is TGTGCCAGCAGTTACTCTGGAAACACCATATATTTT.

There are a few counts of this clone. The chain carries TRBV7-9 and TRBJ1-4, with a weak D call TRBD1 (5 bases). Germline V CDR1 and CDR2: SEHNR, FQNEAQ (reference sequence). The CDR3 has 14 residues. Trimming removed 5 bases at V and 6 bases at J, with 13 bases between. CDR3 sequence reads: CASSVGTADEKLFF. The CDR3 DNA reads TGTGCCAGCAGCGTCGGGACGGCCGATGAAAAACTGTTTTTT.

The V call is TRBV6-6, the J call TRBJ2-1, with a tentative D call TRBD2 (5 bases). The CDR3 is made up of 16 amino acids. Germline CDR1 is MNHNY and CDR2 is SVGAGI (reference sequence). Trimming shortened V by 2 bases and J by 0 bases, and 11 bases separated the two germline ends. The CDR3 nucleotides are TGTGCCAGCAGTTACATAAGCGGAGGCTCCTACAATGAGCAGTTCTTC. It codes for CASSYISGGSYNEQFF.

The chain recombines TRBV27 with TRBJ2-2; 7 bases line up with TRBD2. V lost 5 bases, J lost 2 bases, and 14 bases stayed unmatched. The germline V gene encodes CDR1 MNHEY and CDR2 SMNVEV (reference sequence). This CDR3 is built from 18 residues. This chain's CDR3 is CASSAPGGGGTNTGELFF. Written as DNA, the CDR3 is TGTGCCAGCAGTGCCCCGGGTGGCGGGGGAACCAACACCGGGGAGCTGTTTTTT.